This is a list of T cell receptor beta chains from one sample in a study of T cell changes during pregnancy in multiple sclerosis. The repertoire was sequenced with immunoSEQ multiplex PCR; TCRdb's copy has only in-frame clones and lacks some. The table has around 80,000 clones, around 94% seen once. The input for sequencing was peripheral blood, taken in the second trimester of pregnancy. The receptors come from a female donor in good health, enrolled as a control in a pregnancy study. CDR3s include the opening cysteine and the closing phenylalanine or tryptophan. D genes are given only for firm matches. Not every row has a clone size; where given, it reads once, few, many or a size class.

>TRBJ2-7|TRBV27|.|.
TGTGCCAGCAGTTTAGCCCCCGGGACACCGTCTTACGAGCAGTACTTC
CASSLAPGTPSYEQYF
>TRBJ2-3|TRBV5-1|TRBD1|.
TGCGCCAGCAGCACGGGACAGGGAGGCACAGATACGCAGTATTTT
CASSTGQGGTDTQYF
>TRBJ1-5|TRBV15|.|few
TGTGCCACCAGCGCCGGGACACCTTTCAATCAGCCCCAGCATTTT
CATSAGTPFNQPQHF
>TRBJ1-2|TRBV6-6|.|.
TGTGCCAGCACTGGACACCTCTATGGCTACACCTTC
CASTGHLYGYTF
>TRBJ2-5|TRBV21-1|.|.
TGTGCCAGCAGCAAAGGGGCGTTTTTACAGGGCATGGAGACCCAGTACTTC
CASSKGAFLQGMETQYF
>TRBJ1-5|TRBV6-5|TRBD1|.
TGTGCCAGCAGCCCGGACAGGAGAAGCAATCAGCCCCAGCATTTT
CASSPDRRSNQPQHF
>TRBJ2-4|TRBV6-5|.|.
TGTGCCAGCAGTTCCCTTAGCGGAGCCAAAAACATTCAGTACTTC
CASSSLSGAKNIQYF
>TRBJ2-5|TRBV6-5|.|.
TGTGCCAGCAGGAGCTACGAGTCGGGGACCCAGTACTTC
CASRSYESGTQYF
>TRBJ2-1|TRBV7-9|TRBD1|few
TGTGCCAGCAGCTCCTTTCCGGGACAGGGGTACAATGAGCAGTTCTTC
CASSSFPGQGYNEQFF
>TRBJ2-7|TRBV6-6|.|.
TGTGCCAGCAGTTCTGATACCTACGAGCAGTACTTC
CASSSDTYEQYF
>TRBJ1-5|TRBV7-2|.|.
TGTGCCAGCAGCTTAGCAGGGGGGGATCAGCCCCAGCATTTT
CASSLAGGDQPQHF
>TRBJ2-5|TRBV29-1|.|.
TGCAGCGTTGAAGACAGTAAAGAGACCCAGTACTTC
CSVEDSKETQYF
>TRBJ1-5|TRBV7-9|.|.
TGTGCCAGCAGCTCCCGACAGGAAGGTCAGCCCCAGCATTTT
CASSSRQEGQPQHF
>TRBJ2-2|TRBV2|TRBD1|.
TGTGCCAGCGCGGGAACAGGGGGAAACACCGGGGAGCTGTTTTTT
CASAGTGGNTGELFF
>TRBJ2-7|TRBV4-2|.|.
TGTGCCAGCAGCCAAGATCTGTCAGACACCTACGAGCAGTACTTC
CASSQDLSDTYEQYF
>TRBJ2-7|TRBV27|.|.
TGTGCCAGCACTCAAGACGTGAGACAGGTCCACGAGCAGTACTTC
CASTQDVRQVHEQYF
>TRBJ2-1|TRBV7-2|.|.
TGTGCCAGCAGCCCTCGAGAGGAGCAGTTCTTC
CASSPREEQFF
>TRBJ2-3|TRBV9|.|few
TGTGCCAGCACCAATCGGGATACGCAGTATTTT
CASTNRDTQYF
>TRBJ2-3|TRBV5-1|TRBD2|.
TGCGCCAGCAGCTTAGCGGGGGGCGCGAATACGCAGTATTTT
CASSLAGGANTQYF
>TRBJ1-5|TRBV2|.|.
TGTGCCAGCACCCCAGGGTATCAGCCCCAGCATTTT
CASTPGYQPQHF
>TRBJ2-7|TRBV10-3|.|.
TGTGCCATCAGTGAGTCGGCCGAGCAGTACTTC
CAISESAEQYF
>TRBJ2-2|TRBV6-1|.|.
TGTGCCAGCAGTGAAGCCCCGGTTGACTACACCGGGGAGCTGTTTTTT
CASSEAPVDYTGELFF
>TRBJ2-4|TRBV29-1|.|.
TGCAGCGTTGTGGCTAGGAAAAACATTCAGTACTTC
CSVVARKNIQYF
>TRBJ2-3|TRBV14|.|.
TGTGCCAGCAGTTTCTACCGTGCAACTAGCACAGATACGCAGTATTTT
CASSFYRATSTDTQYF
>TRBJ1-3|TRBV13|.|many
TGTGCCAGCAGCTCTCCCACGGGTGGAAACACCATATATTTT
CASSSPTGGNTIYF
>TRBJ2-7|TRBV7-2|TRBD2|.
TGTGCCAGCACCCGACGGACTAGTCCTGGCGAGCAGTACTTC
CASTRRTSPGEQYF
>TRBJ1-1|TRBV5-1|.|.
TGCGCCAGCAGCTTGAGGGGGGGCCCGATGAACACTGAAGCTTTCTTT
CASSLRGGPMNTEAFF
>TRBJ2-3|TRBV20-1|TRBD2|.
TGCAGTGGCGGGAGGACAGATACGCAGTATTTT
CSGGRTDTQYF
>TRBJ2-5|TRBV5-6|TRBD2|few
TGTGCCAGCAGCTTGGAGACGGGAGGGCAAGAGACCCAGTACTTC
CASSLETGGQETQYF
>TRBJ2-7|TRBV5-4|TRBD1|.
TGTGCCAGCAGACCCGGGACAGACTACGAGCAGTACTTC
CASRPGTDYEQYF
>TRBJ1-5|TRBV4-2|.|.
TGTGCCAGCAGCCAAGTCCACCAGGGCAATCAGCCCCAGCATTTT
CASSQVHQGNQPQHF
>TRBJ2-1|TRBV14|TRBD1|.
TGTGCCAGCAGCCAAGTTGCGACAGGGACTGAGCAGTTCTTC
CASSQVATGTEQFF
>TRBJ1-1|TRBV9|TRBD1|.
TGTGCCAGCAGCGGTGGGACAGGGAACACTGAAGCTTTCTTT
CASSGGTGNTEAFF
>TRBJ2-7|TRBV25-1|.|.
TGTGCCAGCAGTGATGTTGAAGGACAGCACTACGAGCAGTACTTC
CASSDVEGQHYEQYF
>TRBJ2-3|TRBV11-2|.|.
TGTGCCAGCAGCCCTTTGGACACCCGCACAGATACGCAGTATTTT
CASSPLDTRTDTQYF
>TRBJ2-2|TRBV11-3|TRBD1|.
TGTGCCAGCAGCCCCCGGACAGGGACCGGGGAGCTGTTTTTT
CASSPRTGTGELFF
>TRBJ2-1|TRBV2|TRBD2|.
TGTGCCAGCAGTGAAGCCGGGGGGAATGAGCAGTTCTTC
CASSEAGGNEQFF
>TRBJ2-7|TRBV12-2|.|once
TGTGCAAGTCGCTTGGGGCACGGTATCCGGCAGTACTTC
CASRLGHGIRQYF
>TRBJ2-1|TRBV28|.|.
TGTGCCAGCAGTCCATCAATTCCAGAATACAATGAGCAGTTCTTC
CASSPSIPEYNEQFF
>TRBJ2-3|TRBV19|.|.
TGTGCCAGTAGCCCCTCGCCCATGCAGGAGGGCCCGGCCGATACGCAGTATTTT
CASSPSPMQEGPADTQYF
>TRBJ2-2|TRBV13|TRBD2|.
TGTGCCAGCAGCCCCCCGGGACTAGCGGGTTCCGGGGAGCTGTTTTTT
CASSPPGLAGSGELFF
>TRBJ1-4|TRBV27|TRBD1|.
TGTGCCACCCAAAGACAGGGGCACACTAATGAAAAACTGTTTTTT
CATQRQGHTNEKLFF
>TRBJ1-1|TRBV6-1|TRBD1|.
TGTGCCAGCAGTGAAGCGATGACAGGGTACACTGAAGCTTTCTTT
CASSEAMTGYTEAFF
>TRBJ1-2|TRBV18|TRBD1|.
TGTGCCAGCTCACCACCGACAGGGCCTAACTATGGCTACACCTTC
CASSPPTGPNYGYTF
>TRBJ1-1|TRBV7-2|.|.
TGTGCCAGCAGCAGGGGGTGGACTGAAGCTTTCTTT
CASSRGWTEAFF
>TRBJ1-3|TRBV7-8|.|.
TGTGCCAGCAGCTTGTGGCAGGGGTCTGGAAACACCATATATTTT
CASSLWQGSGNTIYF
>TRBJ2-1|TRBV30|.|.
TGTGCCTGGAGTGTTGTTTTCGATGAGCAGTTCTTC
CAWSVVFDEQFF
>TRBJ2-5|TRBV28|TRBD1|.
TGTGCCAGCAGTCCGGGACAGGGCTCAGCGGGCTACCAAGAGACCCAGTACTTC
CASSPGQGSAGYQETQYF
>TRBJ1-5|TRBV19|.|once
TGTGCCAGTAGTATAGATCGGGGGAATCCGCCCCAGCATTTT
CASSIDRGNPPQHF
>TRBJ2-2|TRBV7-9|TRBD1|.
TGTGCCAGCAGTCCGGACAGGGCGGACACCGGGGAGCTGTTTTTT
CASSPDRADTGELFF
>TRBJ1-2|TRBV7-8|.|.
TGTGCCAGCAGCTCCCTATCTGAGGGCTATGGCTACACCTTC
CASSSLSEGYGYTF
>TRBJ2-3|TRBV6-5|.|.
TGTGCCAGCAGTACAGGGCGCACAGATACGCAGTATTTT
CASSTGRTDTQYF
>TRBJ1-2|TRBV7-2|TRBD1|.
TGTGCCAGCAGCTTATTGACAGGGCTTAACTATGGCTACACCTTC
CASSLLTGLNYGYTF
>TRBJ1-2|TRBV14|TRBD1|.
TGTGCCAGCAGCCGACTAAAGACAGGGATGCTTTATGGCTACACCTTC
CASSRLKTGMLYGYTF
>TRBJ2-2|TRBV28|TRBD2|.
TGTGCCAGCAGTTCCGGGACTAGTTTCTCCGGGGAGCTGTTTTTT
CASSSGTSFSGELFF
>TRBJ1-4|TRBV7-9|.|.
TGTGCCAGCAGTTCTCGGACAGCAACTAATGAAAAACTGTTTTTT
CASSSRTATNEKLFF
>TRBJ2-6|TRBV2|TRBD1|.
TGTGCCAGCAGTGAAAGGTCAGGGGGCTCTGGGGCCAACGTCCTGACTTTC
CASSERSGGSGANVLTF